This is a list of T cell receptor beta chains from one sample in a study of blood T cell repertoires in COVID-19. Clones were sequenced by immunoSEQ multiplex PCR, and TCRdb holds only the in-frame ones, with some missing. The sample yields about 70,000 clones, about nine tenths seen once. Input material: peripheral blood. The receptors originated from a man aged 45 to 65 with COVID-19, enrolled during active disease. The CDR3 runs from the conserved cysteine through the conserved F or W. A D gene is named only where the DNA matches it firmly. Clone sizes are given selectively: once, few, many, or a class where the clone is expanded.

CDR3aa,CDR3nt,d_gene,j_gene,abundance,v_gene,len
CASSLLTGGAGELFF,TGTGCCAGCAGCTTGTTGACAGGGGGAGCCGGGGAGCTGTTTTTT,TRBD1,TRBJ2-2,-,TRBV13,15
CSVSGLSGNTIYF,TGCAGCGTCTCGGGACTCTCTGGAAACACCATATATTTT,-,TRBJ1-3,-,TRBV29-1,13
CASSGTREYNEQFF,TGTGCCAGCAGTGGGACTAGGGAATACAATGAGCAGTTCTTC,TRBD2,TRBJ2-1,-,TRBV3-1/TRBV3-2,14
CASSLRDSGNYGYTF,TGTGCCAGCAGTCTCCGGGACAGTGGTAACTATGGCTACACCTTC,TRBD1,TRBJ1-2,-,TRBV6-5,15
CASSLSAGGAIGEFF,TGTGCCAGCAGTTTATCGGCAGGGGGCGCGATCGGCGAGTTCTTC,TRBD1,TRBJ2-1,-,TRBV27,15
CASTRTATQPQHF,TGTGCCAGCACCCGGACAGCGACCCAGCCCCAGCATTTT,-,TRBJ1-5,-,TRBV2,13
CAFDRGNEQYF,TGTGCCTTTGACAGGGGTAACGAGCAGTACTTC,TRBD1,TRBJ2-7,-,TRBV19,11
CASSSQGAVTGELFF,TGTGCCAGCAGCTCACAGGGGGCAGTCACCGGGGAGCTGTTTTTT,TRBD1,TRBJ2-2,-,TRBV5-5,15
CASSIDRDTEAFF,TGTGCCAGCAGCATTGATCGGGACACTGAAGCTTTCTTT,-,TRBJ1-1,-,TRBV7-8,13
CASSSRYRQETQYF,TGTGCCAGCAGTTCCCGGTACAGACAAGAGACCCAGTACTTC,-,TRBJ2-5,-,TRBV7-2,14
CATSPRTAHEQFF,TGTGCCACCAGCCCCAGGACAGCACATGAGCAGTTCTTC,-,TRBJ2-1,-,TRBV24-1,13
CAWRKRESDEQFF,TGTGCCTGGAGGAAGCGGGAGTCGGATGAGCAGTTCTTC,TRBD2,TRBJ2-1,-,TRBV30,13
CASSPGQDNTGELFF,TGTGCCAGCAGCCCGGGACAGGATAACACCGGGGAGCTGTTTTTT,TRBD1,TRBJ2-2,-,TRBV3-1/TRBV3-2,15
CASSVVGGAQYF,TGTGCCAGCAGCGTAGTGGGGGGGGCGCAGTATTTT,TRBD2,TRBJ2-3,-,TRBV9,12
CASSPDTSGNTIYF,TGTGCCAGCAGTCCGGACACCTCTGGAAACACCATATATTTT,-,TRBJ1-3,-,TRBV27,14
CASSLGQEFNQPQHF,TGTGCCAGCAGCTTGGGACAGGAGTTTAATCAGCCCCAGCATTTT,-,TRBJ1-5,-,TRBV5-6,15
CASSYDSNYGYTF,TGCGCCAGCAGCTACGACAGCAACTATGGCTACACCTTC,-,TRBJ1-2,-,TRBV5-1,13
CASSYSGLTNYGYTF,TGTGCCAGCAGTTACTCCGGACTGACTAACTATGGCTACACCTTC,-,TRBJ1-2,-,TRBV6-2/TRBV6-3,15
CASSLGTGSLETQYF,TGTGCCAGCAGCTTAGGGACAGGGTCATTGGAGACCCAGTACTTC,TRBD1,TRBJ2-5,-,TRBV7-9,15
CASSLGGGDEKLFF,TGCGCCAGCAGCTTGGGCGGGGGCGATGAAAAACTGTTTTTT,-,TRBJ1-4,-,TRBV5-1,14
CASSLGGGFSGNTIYF,TGTGCCAGCAGCTTGGGGGGAGGATTCTCTGGAAACACCATATATTTT,-,TRBJ1-3,-,TRBV5-4,16
CASKQLATNNEQFF,TGTGCCAGTAAACAGCTAGCCACAAACAATGAGCAGTTCTTC,-,TRBJ2-1,-,TRBV19,14
CASSQQTGNTEAFF,TGTGCCAGCAGCCAACAAACGGGGAACACTGAAGCTTTCTTT,-,TRBJ1-1,-,TRBV14,14
CASSPFVGDEQFF,TGTGCCAGCAGCCCCTTTGTGGGCGATGAGCAGTTCTTC,-,TRBJ2-1,-,TRBV7-3,13
CASSVGTSGGAEEQFF,TGTGCCAGCAGCGTAGGGACTAGCGGGGGGGCGGAGGAGCAGTTCTTC,TRBD2,TRBJ2-1,-,TRBV9,16
CASRPDILGEPQHF,TGTGCCAGCAGGCCGGACATCCTCGGAGAGCCCCAGCATTTT,-,TRBJ1-5,-,TRBV6-5,14
CASSQTGTGNQPQHF,TGTGCCAGCAGCCAAACCGGGACAGGGAACCAGCCCCAGCATTTT,TRBD1,TRBJ1-5,-,TRBV3-1/TRBV3-2,15
CASSLARGDTQYF,TGTGCCAGCAGCTTAGCGCGGGGAGATACGCAGTATTTT,-,TRBJ2-3,-,TRBV7-9,13
CASSLAEVLPPGNTIYF,TGCGCCAGCAGCTTGGCCGAGGTCCTACCTCCTGGAAACACCATATATTTT,-,TRBJ1-3,-,TRBV5-1,17
CASSYSGTGGNTIYF,TGTGCCAGCAGTTACTCCGGGACAGGGGGAAACACCATATATTTT,TRBD1,TRBJ1-3,-,TRBV6-5,15
CASSSLAEIYNEQFF,TGCGCCAGCAGCTCTCTAGCGGAGATCTACAATGAGCAGTTCTTC,TRBD2,TRBJ2-1,-,TRBV5-1,15
CASSRTGTSGVNSYNEQFF,TGTGCCAGTAGTAGAACCGGGACTAGCGGGGTTAATTCCTACAATGAGCAGTTCTTC,TRBD2,TRBJ2-1,-,TRBV19,19
CASSYSGRAGYEQYF,TGTGCCAGCAGTTACAGCGGGAGGGCCGGCTACGAGCAGTACTTC,TRBD2,TRBJ2-7,-,TRBV6-5,15
CASSQLTGGADTQYF,TGTGCCAGCTCACAGTTAACAGGGGGCGCGGATACGCAGTATTTT,TRBD1,TRBJ2-3,-,TRBV18,15
CASSQVAGGYNEQFF,TGTGCCAGCAGCCAAGTAGCGGGAGGCTACAATGAGCAGTTCTTC,TRBD2,TRBJ2-1,-,TRBV3-1/TRBV3-2,15
CAISGNSDRGDNEQFF,TGTGCCATCAGTGGTAACTCGGACAGGGGGGACAATGAGCAGTTCTTC,TRBD1,TRBJ2-1,-,TRBV10-3,16
CASSYNLGRGYTF,TGTGCCAGCAGTTACAACCTGGGGAGAGGCTACACCTTC,-,TRBJ1-2,-,TRBV6-5,13
CASSAGGNTEAFF,TGTGCCAGCAGTGCAGGGGGGAACACTGAAGCTTTCTTT,TRBD1,TRBJ1-1,-,TRBV12-3/TRBV12-4,13
CASLPTGGSYNEQFF,TGTGCCAGCTTACCCACAGGGGGCTCCTACAATGAGCAGTTCTTC,TRBD1,TRBJ2-1,once,TRBV6-5,15